A selection of T cell receptor beta chains follows, all from one sample in a study of T cells in Graves' hyperthyroidism and ophthalmopathy. One entry per CDR3 protein, called by TCRdb with MiXCR from the multiplex PCR reads. The data hold roughly 740,000 distinct CDR3 sequences, with less than 20% observed a single time. The sample comprised blood. The receptors derive from a man aged 18 to 35 with Graves' hyperthyroidism. Each CDR3 is given with its conserved first and last residue. Each record gives: D gene, clone size, J gene, V gene, CDR3 protein, CDR3 DNA. D genes are given only for firm matches. Some rows mark clone size as missing; the rest say once, few, many or name a class of expanded clone.

D gene: .
clone size: many
J gene: TRBJ2-3
V gene: TRBV18
CDR3 protein: CASSPPASGTDTQYF
CDR3 DNA: TGTGCCAGCTCACCACCGGCTAGCGGCACAGATACGCAGTATTTT

D gene: TRBD1
clone size: few
J gene: TRBJ1-5
V gene: TRBV9
CDR3 protein: CASSSSPGGEGNQPQHF
CDR3 DNA: TGTGCCAGCAGCTCCAGCCCAGGGGGCGAGGGCAATCAGCCCCAGCATTTT

D gene: .
clone size: many
J gene: TRBJ2-1
V gene: TRBV9
CDR3 protein: CASSAAGTGRTSGYNEQFF
CDR3 DNA: TGTGCCAGCAGCGCCGCCGGGACAGGGCGGACTAGCGGTTACAATGAGCAGTTCTTC

D gene: .
clone size: few
J gene: TRBJ2-7
V gene: TRBV6-1
CDR3 protein: CASSSSPGTLYEQYF
CDR3 DNA: TGTGCCAGCAGTTCTTCCCCTGGGACTCTCTACGAGCAGTACTTC

D gene: .
clone size: few
J gene: TRBJ1-5
V gene: TRBV28
CDR3 protein: CASRPTRPGWNQPQHF
CDR3 DNA: TGTGCCAGCAGACCCACCCGTCCGGGTTGGAATCAGCCCCAGCATTTT

D gene: TRBD2
clone size: many
J gene: TRBJ2-7
V gene: TRBV12-3/TRBV12-4
CDR3 protein: CASSLNRGVRSEQYF
CDR3 DNA: TGTGCCAGCAGTTTAAACCGGGGGGTCCGCTCCGAGCAGTACTTC

D gene: TRBD2
clone size: few
J gene: TRBJ2-5
V gene: TRBV20-1
CDR3 protein: CSACSGIGRETQYF
CDR3 DNA: TGCAGTGCTTGTAGCGGGATAGGACGAGAGACCCAGTACTTC

D gene: .
clone size: few
J gene: TRBJ1-3
V gene: TRBV6-1
CDR3 protein: CASLKHPGPGNTIYF
CDR3 DNA: TGTGCCAGCCTTAAACACCCAGGTCCTGGAAACACCATATATTTT

D gene: TRBD1
clone size: few
J gene: TRBJ2-7
V gene: TRBV7-6
CDR3 protein: CASSPGTGTGYEQYF
CDR3 DNA: TGTGCCAGCAGCCCTGGGACAGGGACTGGCTACGAGCAGTACTTC

D gene: .
clone size: few
J gene: TRBJ2-6
V gene: TRBV5-1
CDR3 protein: CASSPTDSGANVLTF
CDR3 DNA: TGCGCCAGCAGCCCGACCGACTCTGGGGCCAACGTCCTGACTTTC

D gene: TRBD2
clone size: .
J gene: TRBJ2-3
V gene: TRBV2
CDR3 protein: CASSDPGGWTDTQYF
CDR3 DNA: TGTGCCAGCAGTGATCCGGGAGGGTGGACAGATACGCAGTATTTT

D gene: .
clone size: many
J gene: TRBJ2-5
V gene: TRBV24-1
CDR3 protein: CATRGDQETQYF
CDR3 DNA: TGTGCCACCAGGGGAGACCAAGAGACCCAGTACTTC

D gene: .
clone size: many
J gene: TRBJ1-4
V gene: TRBV12-3/TRBV12-4
CDR3 protein: CASSPPGGRREKLFF
CDR3 DNA: TGTGCCAGCAGCCCGCCTGGGGGCAGAAGGGAAAAACTGTTTTTT

D gene: .
clone size: .
J gene: TRBJ2-2
V gene: TRBV2
CDR3 protein: CASREDGELFF
CDR3 DNA: TGTGCCAGCAGGGAAGACGGGGAGCTGTTTTTT

D gene: .
clone size: many
J gene: TRBJ1-1
V gene: TRBV2
CDR3 protein: CASRSYRRQGFTEAFF
CDR3 DNA: TGTGCCAGCAGGAGTTATCGCAGGCAGGGTTTCACTGAAGCTTTCTTT

D gene: .
clone size: many
J gene: TRBJ1-5
V gene: TRBV6-2/TRBV6-3
CDR3 protein: CASSSAVEPQHF
CDR3 DNA: TGTGCCAGCAGTTCGGCCGTGGAGCCCCAGCATTTT

D gene: .
clone size: many
J gene: TRBJ2-5
V gene: TRBV10-3
CDR3 protein: CAISEASGTETQYF
CDR3 DNA: TGTGCCATCAGTGAGGCATCGGGAACTGAGACCCAGTACTTC

D gene: .
clone size: .
J gene: TRBJ2-7
V gene: TRBV27
CDR3 protein: CASKDRGSYEQYF
CDR3 DNA: TGTGCCAGCAAAGACCGGGGATCCTACGAGCAGTACTTC

D gene: TRBD2
clone size: many
J gene: TRBJ2-1
V gene: TRBV18
CDR3 protein: CASSPKDRTSGAYEQFF
CDR3 DNA: TGTGCCAGCTCACCAAAGGACAGGACTAGCGGGGCGTATGAGCAGTTCTTC

D gene: .
clone size: .
J gene: TRBJ1-2
V gene: TRBV2
CDR3 protein: CASHWTSANYGYTF
CDR3 DNA: TGTGCCAGCCATTGGACGTCTGCTAACTATGGCTACACCTTC

D gene: .
clone size: .
J gene: TRBJ1-3
V gene: TRBV7-8
CDR3 protein: CASSLRTSYSLLSGNTIYF
CDR3 DNA: TGTGCCAGCAGCTTACGGACAAGCTATTCCTTACTCTCTGGAAACACCATATATTTT

D gene: .
clone size: many
J gene: TRBJ1-2
V gene: TRBV28
CDR3 protein: CASSWNTVNYGYTF
CDR3 DNA: TGTGCCAGCAGCTGGAACACAGTCAACTATGGCTACACCTTC

D gene: TRBD1
clone size: .
J gene: TRBJ1-1
V gene: TRBV7-9
CDR3 protein: CASSLQQGSTEAFF
CDR3 DNA: TGTGCCAGCAGCTTACAACAGGGGTCAACTGAAGCTTTCTTT

D gene: .
clone size: .
J gene: TRBJ1-5
V gene: TRBV20-1
CDR3 protein: CSARKQEQVYSNQPQHF
CDR3 DNA: TGCAGTGCTAGGAAACAGGAACAAGTCTATAGCAATCAGCCCCAGCATTTT

D gene: .
clone size: .
J gene: TRBJ1-1
V gene: TRBV12-3/TRBV12-4
CDR3 protein: CASTDLYTEAFF
CDR3 DNA: TGTGCCAGCACCGATTTATACACTGAAGCTTTCTTT

D gene: .
clone size: many
J gene: TRBJ1-1
V gene: TRBV28
CDR3 protein: CASLGQMNTEAFF
CDR3 DNA: TGTGCCAGCTTGGGACAAATGAACACTGAAGCTTTCTTT

D gene: .
clone size: .
J gene: TRBJ1-1
V gene: TRBV19
CDR3 protein: CASSIGQGITEAFF
CDR3 DNA: TGTGCCAGTAGTATAGGGCAGGGCATCACTGAAGCTTTCTTT

D gene: TRBD1
clone size: .
J gene: TRBJ2-7
V gene: TRBV6-2/TRBV6-3
CDR3 protein: CASSYSRTGTSYEQYF
CDR3 DNA: TGTGCCAGCAGTTACAGTCGGACAGGGACTTCCTACGAGCAGTACTTC

D gene: TRBD2
clone size: .
J gene: TRBJ2-7
V gene: TRBV4-2
CDR3 protein: CASSQDQRGPFLGDEQYF
CDR3 DNA: TGTGCCAGCAGCCAAGATCAGCGGGGCCCTTTTCTCGGAGACGAGCAGTACTTC

D gene: .
clone size: .
J gene: TRBJ1-2
V gene: TRBV28
CDR3 protein: CASSFGGIGFGDGYTF
CDR3 DNA: TGTGCCAGCAGTTTTGGCGGAATCGGGTTCGGGGATGGCTACACCTTC

D gene: .
clone size: .
J gene: TRBJ1-1
V gene: TRBV5-1
CDR3 protein: CASSLGDRLGNTEAFF
CDR3 DNA: TGCGCCAGCAGCTTGGGCGACAGACTGGGGAACACTGAAGCTTTCTTT

D gene: .
clone size: few
J gene: TRBJ1-4
V gene: TRBV28
CDR3 protein: CASSLCRGASNEKLFF
CDR3 DNA: TGTGCCAGCAGTTTATGCCGGGGGGCATCAAATGAAAAACTGTTTTTT

D gene: .
clone size: .
J gene: TRBJ2-1
V gene: TRBV29-1
CDR3 protein: CSVPTRGPANEQFF
CDR3 DNA: TGCAGCGTACCGACTAGAGGACCTGCTAATGAGCAGTTCTTC

D gene: .
clone size: .
J gene: TRBJ2-3
V gene: TRBV4-2
CDR3 protein: CASSQSLASTDTQYF
CDR3 DNA: TGTGCCAGCAGCCAAAGCCTGGCTAGCACAGATACGCAGTATTTT

D gene: .
clone size: .
J gene: TRBJ2-6
V gene: TRBV9
CDR3 protein: CASSAHTGSGANVLTF
CDR3 DNA: TGTGCCAGCAGCGCCCATACAGGCTCTGGGGCCAACGTCCTGACTTTC

D gene: .
clone size: few
J gene: TRBJ2-1
V gene: TRBV20-1
CDR3 protein: CSAPRRANEQFF
CDR3 DNA: TGCAGTGCCCCCAGAAGAGCAAATGAGCAGTTCTTC

D gene: TRBD1
clone size: many
J gene: TRBJ2-7
V gene: TRBV4-1
CDR3 protein: CASSQRTGTSYEQYF
CDR3 DNA: TGCGCCAGCAGCCAACGGACAGGGACCTCCTACGAGCAGTACTTC

D gene: .
clone size: few
J gene: TRBJ1-1
V gene: TRBV29-1
CDR3 protein: CSVRPALRAEAFF
CDR3 DNA: TGCAGCGTCCGCCCGGCCCTCAGGGCTGAAGCTTTCTTT

D gene: TRBD1
clone size: many
J gene: TRBJ2-5
V gene: TRBV6-1
CDR3 protein: CASSFPRDRGRQETQYF
CDR3 DNA: TGTGCCAGCAGTTTTCCCCGGGACAGGGGGCGACAAGAGACCCAGTACTTC

D gene: .
clone size: few
J gene: TRBJ2-3
V gene: TRBV2
CDR3 protein: CASSPGLTNTQYF
CDR3 DNA: TGTGCCAGCAGTCCCGGACTAACTAATACGCAGTATTTT

D gene: .
clone size: many
J gene: TRBJ1-1
V gene: TRBV12-5
CDR3 protein: CASGLVVGTRGNTEAFF
CDR3 DNA: TGTGCTAGTGGTTTGGTAGTGGGGACCCGGGGGAACACTGAAGCTTTCTTT

D gene: .
clone size: .
J gene: TRBJ1-1
V gene: TRBV29-1
CDR3 protein: CSVARRLNTEAFF
CDR3 DNA: TGCAGCGTTGCTCGGAGATTGAACACTGAAGCTTTCTTT

D gene: .
clone size: .
J gene: TRBJ1-5
V gene: TRBV12-3/TRBV12-4
CDR3 protein: CASSRGTGINQPQHF
CDR3 DNA: TGTGCCAGCAGCCGGGGGACCGGTATCAATCAGCCCCAGCATTTT

D gene: TRBD2
clone size: many
J gene: TRBJ2-7
V gene: TRBV20-1
CDR3 protein: CSVTSGYEQYF
CDR3 DNA: TGCAGTGTGACTAGCGGATACGAGCAGTACTTC

D gene: .
clone size: few
J gene: TRBJ2-1
V gene: TRBV6-2/TRBV6-3
CDR3 protein: CASNPGTYNEQFF
CDR3 DNA: TGTGCCAGCAATCCAGGGACCTACAATGAGCAGTTCTTC

D gene: .
clone size: few
J gene: TRBJ1-1
V gene: TRBV10-3
CDR3 protein: CAISESRDTEAFF
CDR3 DNA: TGTGCCATCAGTGAGTCAAGAGACACTGAAGCTTTCTTT

D gene: TRBD2
clone size: many
J gene: TRBJ2-3
V gene: TRBV11-3
CDR3 protein: CASSLGPSGSRSDYDTQYF
CDR3 DNA: TGTGCCAGCAGCTTAGGCCCTAGCGGGAGCCGTAGCGACTATGATACGCAGTATTTT

D gene: .
clone size: .
J gene: TRBJ2-1
V gene: TRBV3-1
CDR3 protein: CASSQDWFRDNEQFF
CDR3 DNA: TGTGCCAGCAGCCAAGATTGGTTCCGGGACAATGAGCAGTTCTTC

D gene: .
clone size: many
J gene: TRBJ1-2
V gene: TRBV12-3/TRBV12-4
CDR3 protein: CASSLNPRANYGYTF
CDR3 DNA: TGTGCCAGCAGTTTAAACCCGCGAGCTAACTATGGCTACACCTTC

D gene: TRBD1
clone size: .
J gene: TRBJ2-1
V gene: TRBV10-3
CDR3 protein: CAISEDRVLNEQFF
CDR3 DNA: TGTGCCATCAGTGAGGACAGGGTTCTAAATGAGCAGTTCTTC

D gene: TRBD2
clone size: few
J gene: TRBJ2-5
V gene: TRBV28
CDR3 protein: CASSSSGRNQETQYF
CDR3 DNA: TGTGCCAGCAGTTCTAGCGGGAGGAACCAAGAGACCCAGTACTTC

D gene: .
clone size: .
J gene: TRBJ1-2
V gene: TRBV7-9
CDR3 protein: CASSPYTGGVGYTF
CDR3 DNA: TGTGCCAGCAGCCCATACACGGGAGGTGTCGGCTACACCTTC